The sequence of this T cell receptor (beta chain) was determined in a study of T cells in localized non-small cell lung cancer. Overall study findings and caveats: The study linked higher blood T cell density to longer overall survival. The study found T cell clonality highest in uninvolved adjacent lung, above tumor. When the top 100 tumor clones were examined, a median 57 of them also appeared in the adjacent lung, which was paired and uninvolved.

Only in-frame clones appear in the TCRdb table, and some are missing; sequencing was by immunoSEQ multiplex PCR. This table holds tens of thousands of clones, roughly 82% found once. As regards this clone: The antigen is unknown.

The V gene's germline CDR1 is SGHDN and CDR2 FVKESK. The CDR3 totals 14 residues. The trim removed 5 bases at V and 3 bases at J, leaving 4 bases unmatched. This chain connects TRBV14 to TRBJ2-3, with 8 nucleotides matching TRBD2. The material sequenced was peripheral blood, taken before any cancer treatment. This receptor was taken from a male donor at least 60 years old with stage III squamous cell lung carcinoma. The CDR3: CASSVAGGTDTQYF. CDR3 coding DNA: TGTGCCAGCAGCGTGGCGGGGGGTACAGATACGCAGTATTTT.